This T cell receptor (beta chain) was documented in a study of post-analysis software for immune sequencing data. Turning to the study itself: Recorded subtypes: relapsing-remitting, secondary progressive, progressive-relapsing; some patients unannotated. Study-wide points: The F measure placed samples prepared in the same batch into strongly shared clusters. A few TRBV segments occurring more often in patients than controls included TRBV5-6, TRBV5-1 and TRBV20-1.

Trimming left V 4 bases short and J 2 bases short, with 17 bases between. Germline lookup yields CDR1 SGHAT and CDR2 FQNNGV. The CDR3 totals 16 residues. Prepared TCR beta cDNA libraries contained unique molecular identifiers. MiXCR was run by TCRdb on the PCR reads, yielding one entry per CDR3 protein. The sample consists of 350,000 to 450,000 distinct CDR3 sequences, less than 40% of them appearing once. This clonotype has a handful of counts. Its matching antigen is unknown. V gene TRBV11-2 combines with J gene TRBJ2-5; D assignment may be TRBD1 or TRBD2 (6 bases each). The TCR originated in a girl under 18 with multiple sclerosis. Input material: blood. CDR3 nucleotides: TGTGCCAGCAGCTCCTCGGGGGCCGAGGGACAAGAGACCCAGTACTTC. Protein: CASSSSGAEGQETQYF. The full variable domain, rest sourced from reference TRBV11-2 and TRBJ2-5, is EAGVAQSPRYKIIEKRQSVAFWCNPISGHATLYWYQQILGQGPKLLIQFQNNGVVDDSQLPKDRFSAERLKGVDSTLKIQPAKLEDSAVYLCASSSSGAEGQETQYFGPGTRLLVL.